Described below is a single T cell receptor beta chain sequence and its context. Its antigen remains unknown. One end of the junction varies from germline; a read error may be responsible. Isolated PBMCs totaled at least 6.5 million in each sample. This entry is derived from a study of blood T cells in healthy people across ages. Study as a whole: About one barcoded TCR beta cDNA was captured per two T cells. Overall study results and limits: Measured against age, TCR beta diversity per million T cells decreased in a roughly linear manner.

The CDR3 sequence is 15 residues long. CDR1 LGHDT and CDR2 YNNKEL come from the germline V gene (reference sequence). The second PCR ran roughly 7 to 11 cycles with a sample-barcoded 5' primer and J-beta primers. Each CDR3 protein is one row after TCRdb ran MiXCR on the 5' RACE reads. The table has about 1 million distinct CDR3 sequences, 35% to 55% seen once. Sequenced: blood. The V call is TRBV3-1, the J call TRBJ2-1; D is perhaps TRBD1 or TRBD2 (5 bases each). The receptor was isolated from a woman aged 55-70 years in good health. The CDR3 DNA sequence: TGCGCCAGCAGCCAAGATCCGGGGCCCTACAATGAGCAGTTCTTC. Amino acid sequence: CASSQDPGPYNEQFF.